A selection of T cell receptor beta chains follows, all from one sample in a study of cytomegalovirus exposure and HLA in healthy donors. This table comes from immunoSEQ multiplex PCR, and its TCRdb copy is limited to in-frame clones, with some not included. The table has approximately 90,000 clones, 70% to 80% seen once. The sample was PBMCs. The source of these receptors is a man aged 25 to 40 in good health and CMV-seronegative. The CDR3 runs from the conserved cysteine through the conserved F or W. A D gene is named only where the DNA matches it firmly. A clone size is listed for some rows: how often the clone was seen (once, few, many), or a class if it is expanded.

d_call	clone_size	v_call	j_call	cdr3_aa	cdr3_nt
TRBD1	NA	TRBV4-2	TRBJ1-6	CASSQAATGVSSPLHF	TGTGCCAGCAGCCAGGCTGCGACAGGGGTGAGTTCACCCCTCCACTTT
NA	few	TRBV11-2	TRBJ1-2	CASSLDLGSGQDGYTF	TGTGCCAGCAGCTTAGATCTTGGTTCAGGGCAGGATGGCTACACCTTC
TRBD2	NA	TRBV5-1	TRBJ2-3	CASSLASGGANTQYF	TGCGCCAGCAGCTTGGCTAGCGGGGGGGCAAATACGCAGTATTTT
TRBD2	once	TRBV30	TRBJ2-3	CAWSKGLAVTDTQYF	TGTGCCTGGAGTAAAGGACTAGCGGTCACAGATACGCAGTATTTT
TRBD2	NA	TRBV5-1	TRBJ2-3	CASGETREAHADTQYF	TGCGCCAGCGGCGAAACTCGGGAGGCCCACGCAGATACGCAGTATTTT
NA	NA	TRBV25-1	TRBJ1-4	CASSDGKEKGATNEKLFF	TGTGCCAGCAGTGATGGAAAGGAAAAGGGAGCAACTAATGAAAAACTGTTTTTT
NA	NA	TRBV11-2	TRBJ1-1	CASSYQGTNTEAFF	TGTGCCAGCAGCTACCAGGGAACGAACACTGAAGCTTTCTTT
TRBD1	NA	TRBV6-1	TRBJ2-1	CASSEEDRGPYNEQFF	TGTGCCAGCAGTGAAGAGGACAGGGGCCCCTACAATGAGCAGTTCTTC
TRBD1	NA	TRBV28	TRBJ1-3	CASTTPGTGNSGNTIYF	TGTGCCAGCACCACCCCTGGGACAGGGAACTCTGGAAACACCATATATTTT
TRBD1	NA	TRBV5-1	TRBJ1-2	CASSLKGQGGSLDGYTF	TGCGCCAGCAGCTTGAAGGGACAGGGGGGGAGTTTGGATGGCTACACCTTC
NA	few	TRBV7-9	TRBJ1-1	CSSSEARGGGYTSGTEAFF	TGTTCCAGCAGCGAAGCCCGGGGGGGCGGATACACTTCGGGCACTGAAGCTTTCTTT
NA	NA	TRBV7-8	TRBJ2-1	CASSSSGTIKQFF	TGTGCCAGCAGCTCCTCGGGGACAATTAAGCAGTTCTTC
TRBD2	NA	TRBV7-2	TRBJ2-7	CASSFHGRAPLDEQYF	TGTGCCAGCAGCTTCCACGGGAGGGCACCCCTCGACGAGCAGTACTTC
NA	NA	TRBV10-3	TRBJ1-1	CAISDAEGKGWDTEAFF	TGTGCCATCAGTGACGCAGAGGGAAAGGGTTGGGACACTGAAGCTTTCTTT
TRBD1	NA	TRBV29-1	TRBJ1-1	CSLDRGMNTEAFF	TGCAGCCTTGACAGGGGAATGAACACTGAAGCTTTCTTT
NA	NA	TRBV19	TRBJ2-3	CASTPVGSSPWYF	TGTGCCAGTACCCCTGTGGGCAGTTCCCCCTGGTATTTT
NA	NA	TRBV19	TRBJ1-5	CASSIDPPRGQPQHF	TGTGCCAGTAGTATAGATCCCCCCAGGGGACAGCCCCAGCATTTT
TRBD1	NA	TRBV19	TRBJ1-1	CASRRQGEAEAFF	TGTGCCAGTAGAAGACAGGGGGAGGCTGAAGCTTTCTTT
NA	few	TRBV28	TRBJ1-3	CASSDTISGNTIYF	TGTGCCAGCTCGGACACCATCTCTGGAAACACCATATATTTT
TRBD1	NA	TRBV27	TRBJ2-1	CASSHGQGSEQFF	TGTGCCAGCAGTCACGGACAGGGTAGTGAGCAGTTCTTC
NA	NA	TRBV20-1	TRBJ2-4	CSAPDYRLQYF	TGCAGTGCTCCGGACTATCGCCTTCAGTACTTC
NA	NA	TRBV10-1	TRBJ2-5	CASSDPGGNQETQYF	TGCGCCAGCAGTGACCCAGGGGGGAACCAAGAGACCCAGTACTTC
NA	NA	TRBV10-1	TRBJ2-5	CASSESSGIQETQYF	TGCGCCAGCAGTGAGTCATCAGGGATCCAAGAGACCCAGTACTTC
NA	NA	TRBV19	TRBJ1-1	CASKMVNREFTEAFF	TGTGCCAGTAAGATGGTTAACAGGGAGTTCACTGAAGCTTTCTTT
TRBD2	NA	TRBV11-1	TRBJ2-7	CASSLRSGSLQYF	TGTGCCAGCAGCCTCCGTAGCGGGAGCTTGCAGTACTTC
NA	NA	TRBV7-2	TRBJ2-3	CASSYLALRPDTQYF	TGTGCCAGCAGCTACCTAGCGCTGAGACCAGATACGCAGTATTTT
NA	NA	TRBV4-3	TRBJ1-2	CASSSHARGSGGYTF	TGCGCCAGCAGCTCCCACGCCAGGGGTTCAGGTGGCTACACCTTC
NA	once	TRBV5-1	TRBJ1-2	CASSLDFGSRNFYGYTF	TGCGCCAGCAGCTTGGATTTTGGGAGCCGAAACTTCTATGGCTACACCTTC
TRBD1	few	TRBV5-1	TRBJ1-2	CASSFGQGSSYGYTF	TGCGCCAGCAGCTTCGGACAGGGGAGCTCTTATGGCTACACCTTC
TRBD2	NA	TRBV4-2	TRBJ2-1	CASSQGTAGEYNEQFF	TGTGCCAGCAGCCAAGGGACAGCGGGGGAATACAATGAGCAGTTCTTC
TRBD1	NA	TRBV6-1	TRBJ2-7	CASSEAPGQSSYEQYF	TGTGCCAGCAGTGAAGCCCCGGGACAGAGCTCCTACGAGCAGTACTTC
TRBD1	NA	TRBV9	TRBJ1-2	CASSLDREKNYGYTF	TGTGCCAGCAGCCTCGACAGGGAAAAGAACTATGGCTACACCTTC